This T cell receptor (beta chain) is drawn from a study of cytomegalovirus exposure and HLA in healthy donors. Concerning this clone: Its antigen is currently unknown. The junction differs from germline at one of its ends, possibly a read error.

CDR1 and CDR2 from the germline V gene are SSHAT and FNYEAQ (reference sequence). There are 15 residues in the CDR3. With 60 Vbeta and 13 Jbeta primers, the PCR was carried out. Sequencing was performed with immunoSEQ multiplex PCR; in TCRdb, only in-frame clones are kept and a portion is missing. This sample carries roughly 280,000 clones, 65% to 85% of them seen once, and the ten largest clones take 2% to 2.5%. Donors were nominally healthy when sampled, though unrecorded immune exposures were likely. Broader study findings: Common viral pathogens seemed to be connected with several of the most significant clusters, according to a later analysis. Exclusion as indistinguishable affected some V segments, including TRBV6-2 and TRBV6-3.

The gene calls are TRBV7-7 and TRBJ2-2, with D perhaps TRBD2 (5 bases). The receptor's source is a female donor in good health and CMV-seronegative. The sequencing sample was made of PBMCs. The CDR3 reads CASRQSGGDTGELFF. CDR3 sequence (DNA): TGTGCTAGCAGGCAAAGCGGAGGAGACACCGGGGAGCTGTTTTTT. Full variable domain (rest looked up from reference TRBV7-7 and TRBJ2-2): GAGVSQSPRYKVTKRGQDVTLRCDPISSHATLYWYQQALGQGPEFLTYFNYEAQPDKSGLPSDRFSAERPEGSISTLTIQRTEQRDSAMYRCASRQSGGDTGELFFGEGSRLTVL.